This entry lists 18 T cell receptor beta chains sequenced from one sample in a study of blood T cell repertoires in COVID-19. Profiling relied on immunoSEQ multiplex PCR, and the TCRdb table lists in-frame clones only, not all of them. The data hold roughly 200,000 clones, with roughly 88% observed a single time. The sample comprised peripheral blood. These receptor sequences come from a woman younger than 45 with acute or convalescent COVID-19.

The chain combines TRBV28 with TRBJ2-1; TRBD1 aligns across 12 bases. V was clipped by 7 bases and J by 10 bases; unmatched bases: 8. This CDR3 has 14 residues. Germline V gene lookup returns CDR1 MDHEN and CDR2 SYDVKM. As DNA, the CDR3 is TGTGCCAGCATCCGGGACAGGGGGCAAAGCGAGCAGTTCTTC. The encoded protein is CASIRDRGQSEQFF. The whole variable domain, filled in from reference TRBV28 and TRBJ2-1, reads DVKVTQSSRYLVKRTGEKVFLECVQDMDHENMFWYRQDPGLGLRLIYFSYDVKMKEKGDIPEGYSVSREKKERFSLILESASTNQTSMYLCASIRDRGQSEQFFGPGTRLTVL.

In nucleotides, the CDR3 is TGTGCCACCAGTGATTTGAGGGGGGGGGATGGCACAGATACGCAGTATTTT. Protein sequence: CATSDLRGGDGTDTQYF. The chain uses TRBV24-1 and TRBJ2-3, with D maybe TRBD2 (7 bases). V lost 0 bases, J lost 1 base, and 13 bases lay in between. CDR3 length equals 17 residues. Germline CDR1 is KGHDR and CDR2 is SFDVKD.

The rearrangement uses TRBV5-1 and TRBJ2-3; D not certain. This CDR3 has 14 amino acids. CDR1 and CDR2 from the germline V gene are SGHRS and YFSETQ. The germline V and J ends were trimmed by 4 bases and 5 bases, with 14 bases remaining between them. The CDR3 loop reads CASSARQVGDTQYF. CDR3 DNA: TGCGCCAGCAGCGCCCGTCAGGTGGGAGATACGCAGTATTTT.

CDR3 residues: CASSDIRDTFYEQYF. In nucleotides, the CDR3 is TGTGCCAGCAGTGACATCCGGGACACCTTCTACGAGCAGTACTTC. This rearrangement joins TRBV2 to TRBJ2-7; D is possibly TRBD1 (6 bases). Per the germline V gene, CDR1 is SNHLY and CDR2 is FYNNEI. Trimming stripped 3 bases from V and 3 bases from J, with 15 bases between. The CDR3 totals 15 residues.

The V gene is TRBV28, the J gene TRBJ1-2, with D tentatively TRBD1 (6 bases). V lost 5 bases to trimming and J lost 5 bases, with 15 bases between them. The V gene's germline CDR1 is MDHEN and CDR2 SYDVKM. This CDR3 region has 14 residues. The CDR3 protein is CASSEPTGAYGYTF. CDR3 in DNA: TGTGCCAGCAGTGAACCGACAGGAGCTTATGGCTACACCTTC.

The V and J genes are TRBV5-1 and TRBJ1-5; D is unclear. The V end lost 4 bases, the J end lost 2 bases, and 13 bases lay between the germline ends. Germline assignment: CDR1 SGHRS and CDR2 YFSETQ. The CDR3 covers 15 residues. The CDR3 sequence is CASSPGVDGNQPQHF. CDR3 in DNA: TGCGCCAGCAGCCCAGGTGTTGATGGCAATCAGCCCCAGCATTTT.

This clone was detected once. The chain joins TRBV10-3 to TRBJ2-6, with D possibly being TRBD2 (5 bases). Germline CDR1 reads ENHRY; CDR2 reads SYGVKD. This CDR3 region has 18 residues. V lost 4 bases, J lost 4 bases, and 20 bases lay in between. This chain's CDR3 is CAISGSRGRILGANVLTF. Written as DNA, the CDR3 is TGTGCCATCAGTGGGTCCAGAGGGAGAATCTTGGGGGCCAACGTCCTGACTTTC.

The CDR3 loop reads CASSQPGGYTF. CDR3 DNA: TGCGCCAGCAGCCAACCCGGTGGCTACACCTTC. The chain carries TRBV5-1 and TRBJ1-2; no clear D. Germline lookup yields CDR1 SGHRS and CDR2 YFSETQ. The CDR3 totals 11 residues. V shed 4 bases and J shed 7 bases, with 8 bases lying between them.

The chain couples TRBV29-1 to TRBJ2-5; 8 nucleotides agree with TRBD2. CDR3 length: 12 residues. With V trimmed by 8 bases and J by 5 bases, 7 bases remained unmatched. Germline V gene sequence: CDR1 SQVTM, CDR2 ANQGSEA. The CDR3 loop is CSPGLAAETQYF. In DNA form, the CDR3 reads TGCAGCCCCGGACTAGCCGCTGAGACCCAGTACTTC.

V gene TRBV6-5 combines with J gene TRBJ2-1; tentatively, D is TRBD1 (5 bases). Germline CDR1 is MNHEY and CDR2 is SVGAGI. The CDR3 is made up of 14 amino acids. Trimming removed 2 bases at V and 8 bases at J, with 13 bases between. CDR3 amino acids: CASSYPGQGDEQFF. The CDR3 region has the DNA TGTGCCAGCAGTTACCCTGGCCAGGGCGATGAGCAGTTCTTC.

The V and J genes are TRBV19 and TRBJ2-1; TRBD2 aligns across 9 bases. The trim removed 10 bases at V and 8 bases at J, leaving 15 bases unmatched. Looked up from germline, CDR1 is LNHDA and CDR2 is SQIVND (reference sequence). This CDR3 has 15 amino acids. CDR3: CATLEGAGGPDEQFF. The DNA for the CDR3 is TGTGCCACCCTCGAAGGGGCGGGAGGGCCAGATGAGCAGTTCTTC.

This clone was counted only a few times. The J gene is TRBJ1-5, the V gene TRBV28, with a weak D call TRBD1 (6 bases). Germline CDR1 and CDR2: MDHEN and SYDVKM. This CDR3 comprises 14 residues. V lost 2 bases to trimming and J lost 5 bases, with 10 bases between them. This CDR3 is CASSLDGGDQPQHF. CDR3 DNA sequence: TGTGCCAGCAGTTTAGATGGGGGCGATCAGCCCCAGCATTTT.

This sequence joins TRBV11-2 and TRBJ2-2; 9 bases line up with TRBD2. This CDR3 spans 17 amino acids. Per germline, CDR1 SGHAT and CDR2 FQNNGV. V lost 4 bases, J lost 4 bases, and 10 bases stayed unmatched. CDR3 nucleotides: TGTGCCAGCAGCTGGAAGACTAGCGGCTATTCCACCGGGGAGCTGTTTTTT. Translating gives CASSWKTSGYSTGELFF.

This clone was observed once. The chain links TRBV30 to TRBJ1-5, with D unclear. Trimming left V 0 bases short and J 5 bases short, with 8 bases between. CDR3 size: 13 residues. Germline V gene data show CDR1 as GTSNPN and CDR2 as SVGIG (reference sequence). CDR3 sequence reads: CAWSVSPDQPQHF. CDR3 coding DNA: TGTGCCTGGAGTGTAAGCCCCGATCAGCCCCAGCATTTT.

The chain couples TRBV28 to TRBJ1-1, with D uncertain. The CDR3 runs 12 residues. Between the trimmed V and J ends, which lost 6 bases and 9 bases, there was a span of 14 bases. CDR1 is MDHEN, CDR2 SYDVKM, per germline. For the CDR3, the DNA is TGTGCCAGCAGCCCTATATCGGGGAAAGCTTTCTTT. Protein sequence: CASSPISGKAFF.

CDR3 in DNA: TGTGCCAGCAGCGTAGAAGGGGCTCCCTACGAGCAGTACTTC. It encodes CASSVEGAPYEQYF. J is TRBJ2-7 and V is TRBV9; possibly TRBD1 for D (5 bases). V shed 0 bases and J shed 2 bases, with 9 bases lying between them. Germline CDR1 and CDR2: SGDLS and YYNGEE. This CDR3 spans 14 amino acids.

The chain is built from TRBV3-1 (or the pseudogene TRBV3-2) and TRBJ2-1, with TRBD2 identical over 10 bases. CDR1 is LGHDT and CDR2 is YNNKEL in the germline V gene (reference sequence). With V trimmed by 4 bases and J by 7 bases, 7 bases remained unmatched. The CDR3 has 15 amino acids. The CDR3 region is CASSRSGGSGNEQFF. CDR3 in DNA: TGTGCCAGCAGCCGTAGCGGGGGGTCGGGAAATGAGCAGTTCTTC.

This chain's CDR3 is CASSYQETQYF. DNA of the CDR3: TGTGCCAGCAGTTATCAAGAGACCCAGTACTTC. The rearrangement links TRBV2 to TRBJ2-5; D not certain. CDR3 length equals 11 residues. Trimming took 5 bases from V and 2 from J, leaving 3 bases between them. Germline CDR1 is SNHLY and CDR2 is FYNNEI.